The 17 T cell receptor beta chains below all came from one sample that was sequenced in a study of blood T cell repertoires in COVID-19. TCRdb's copy holds only in-frame clones and misses some; the assay was immunoSEQ multiplex PCR. The sample contains around 440,000 clones, 88% of which appear only once. The sequenced sample consisted of peripheral blood. The receptor source for this set is a woman aged 50 to 60 with COVID-19, enrolled during active disease.

The sample holds one count of this clone. The V call is TRBV11-1, the J call TRBJ1-2, with unresolved D. The CDR3 length is 14 residues. The germline V and J ends were trimmed by 2 bases and 5 bases, with 12 bases remaining between them. Looked up from germline, CDR1 is SGHAT and CDR2 is FQDESV (reference sequence). This CDR3 reads CASSLSAQNYGYTF. The DNA for the CDR3 is TGTGCCAGCAGCTTAAGTGCACAGAATTATGGCTACACCTTC.

The gene calls are TRBV30 and TRBJ2-2; D ambiguous. The germline V gene has CDR1 GTSNPN and CDR2 SVGIG (reference sequence). Trimming removed 3 bases at V and 7 bases at J, with 6 bases between. This CDR3 comprises 11 residues. This CDR3 reads CAWREDGELFF. CDR3 bases: TGTGCCTGGAGAGAGGACGGGGAGCTGTTTTTT.

V usage is TRBV28 and J usage is TRBJ2-7, with a tentative D call TRBD2 (5 bases). Trimming stripped 6 bases from V and 2 bases from J, with 14 bases between. Germline V gene sequence: CDR1 MDHEN, CDR2 SYDVKM. CDR3 length: 14 residues. The CDR3 DNA reads as TGTGCCAGCAGCCCCCCTACCGGGGCCTACGAGCAGTACTTC. Translation: CASSPPTGAYEQYF.

V usage is TRBV27 and J usage is TRBJ2-7; TRBD1 might be the D (6 bases). Germline values: CDR1 MNHEY, CDR2 SMNVEV (reference sequence). The CDR3 length is 14 residues. Trimming stripped 5 bases from V and 2 bases from J, with 13 bases between. The CDR3 nucleotides read TGTGCCAGCAGTCCCCTGGACAGTCCCTACGAGCAGTACTTC. Residues: CASSPLDSPYEQYF.

The chain links TRBV2 to TRBJ2-6; the D is unclear. Trimming removed 6 bases at V and 2 bases at J, with 8 bases between. Germline V lookup: CDR1 SNHLY, CDR2 FYNNEI. This CDR3 spans 14 amino acids. CDR3 in DNA: TGTGCCAGCAGACCTAGTACTGGGGCCAACGTCCTGACTTTC. As protein: CASRPSTGANVLTF.

Only a few counts were recorded for this clone. The V call is TRBV7-8, the J call TRBJ2-7; possibly TRBD2 for D (6 bases). The CDR3 totals 15 residues. Germline V lookup: CDR1 SGHVS, CDR2 FQNEAQ. V was cut by 5 bases and J by 4 bases, with 18 bases left in between. The CDR3: CASSQEGSSIYEQYF. The CDR3 nucleotides read TGTGCCAGCAGCCAGGAGGGCTCTTCCATTTACGAGCAGTACTTC.

J is TRBJ2-5 and V is TRBV3-1 (or the pseudogene TRBV3-2); the D gene is possibly TRBD2 (7 bases). From germline, CDR1 is LGHDT and CDR2 YNNKEL (reference sequence). This CDR3 comprises 13 residues. V shed 9 bases and J shed 5 bases, with 16 bases lying between them. The CDR3 bases are TGTGCCAGTACGGGGGGCCTAAGGGAGACCCAGTACTTC. It translates to CASTGGLRETQYF.

This clone showed up just once. This chain links TRBV28 with TRBJ1-1, with 7 bases identical to TRBD1. Germline V CDR1 and CDR2: MDHEN, SYDVKM. Germline trimming cut 5 bases from V and 0 bases from J; bases unmatched to any gene: 6. This CDR3 region has 15 residues. The DNA for the CDR3 is TGTGCCAGCAGTCCCAGGGGGGTTGTGAACACTGAAGCTTTCTTT. It yields the protein CASSPRGVVNTEAFF.

Turning to this clone: This CDR3 is also generated by other DNA sequences in the sample. The rearrangement links TRBV6-5 to TRBJ2-7; 12 bases line up with TRBD1. V lost 9 bases and J lost 5; bases outside the gene matches: 5. CDR1 is MNHEY and CDR2 is SVGAGI in the germline V gene. The CDR3 sequence is 13 residues long. This chain's CDR3 is CASWGQGANEQYF. The CDR3 bases are TGTGCCAGTTGGGGACAGGGGGCCAACGAGCAGTACTTC.

The chain carries TRBV5-4 and TRBJ2-5; 8 positions match TRBD2. The CDR3 loop spans 14 amino acids. Per germline, CDR1 SGHNT and CDR2 YYREEE (reference sequence). Trimming cost V 5 bases and J 4 bases; bases outside gene matches: 7. Written as DNA, the CDR3 is TGTGCCAGCAGTCATAGCGGGGTCGGAGAGACCCAGTACTTC. Amino acids: CASSHSGVGETQYF.

This chain uses TRBV19 with TRBJ1-2; possible D gene TRBD1, 5 bases. Trimming pared 5 bases from V and 1 base from J, leaving 23 bases between. Germline CDR1 reads LNHDA; CDR2 reads SQIVND (reference sequence). The CDR3 totals 18 residues. The CDR3 region is CASSAQGAITNYNYGYTF. The CDR3 nucleotides are TGTGCCAGTAGTGCCCAGGGCGCAATAACAAATTATAACTATGGCTACACCTTC.

The gene calls are TRBV5-1 and TRBJ1-6; 7 positions match TRBD1. The germline V gene encodes CDR1 SGHRS and CDR2 YFSETQ. V was clipped by 4 bases and J by 7 bases; unmatched bases: 17. The CDR3 spans 18 residues. CDR3 in amino acids: CASSAQTPGQLLNSPLHF. The DNA of the CDR3 is TGCGCCAGCAGCGCCCAGACCCCGGGACAGCTTTTGAATTCACCCCTCCACTTT. The whole variable domain, filled in from reference TRBV5-1 and TRBJ1-6, reads KAGVTQTPRYLIKTRGQQVTLSCSPISGHRSVSWYQQTPGQGLQFLFEYFSETQRNKGNFPGRFSGRQFSNSRSEMNVSTLELGDSALYLCASSAQTPGQLLNSPLHFGNGTRLTVT.

This chain connects TRBV29-1 to TRBJ1-1, with D possibly matching TRBD1 (6 bases). The CDR3 sequence is 14 residues long. Looked up from germline, CDR1 is SQVTM and CDR2 is ANQGSEA. V dropped 7 bases and J dropped 5 bases, with 20 bases sitting between them. The CDR3 nucleotides read TGCAGCGCTGACCAACAGGGATTGGGGACTGAAGCTTTCTTT. This encodes CSADQQGLGTEAFF.

The chain has TRBV19 and TRBJ1-2; maybe TRBD1 (5 bases). CDR1 is LNHDA and CDR2 is SQIVND in the germline V gene (reference sequence). The CDR3 runs 16 residues. V lost 5 bases and J 7 bases, leaving 23 bases between the germline ends. CDR3 in DNA: TGTGCCAGTAGTTGGGGCGTTGGGACTTCTAATGGTGGCTACACCTTC. Translated: CASSWGVGTSNGGYTF.

The rearrangement links TRBV30 to TRBJ2-2; TRBD1 aligns across 8 bases. V was clipped by 4 bases and J by 7 bases; unmatched bases: 5. CDR3 size: 13 residues. The germline gives CDR1 GTSNPN, CDR2 SVGIG (reference sequence). The CDR3 DNA reads as TGTGCCTGGATCCTACAGGGGGACGGGGAGCTGTTTTTT. The encoded protein is CAWILQGDGELFF.

Comment on this clone: Within the sample, other DNA sequences also encode this same CDR3. The CDR3 protein is CASSIQGADYGYTF. CDR3 DNA sequence: TGTGCCAGTAGTATCCAGGGGGCGGACTATGGCTACACCTTC. The rearrangement uses TRBV19 and TRBJ1-2, with TRBD1 matching 8 bases. Per germline, CDR1 LNHDA and CDR2 SQIVND (reference sequence). V shed 3 bases and J 3 bases; nucleotides not matched to a gene: 3. The CDR3 is 14 amino acids. The full variable domain, rest sourced from reference TRBV19 and TRBJ1-2, is DGGITQSPKYLFRKEGQNVTLSCEQNLNHDAMYWYRQDPGQGLRLIYYSQIVNDFQKGDIAEGYSVSREKKESFPLTVTSAQKNPTAFYLCASSIQGADYGYTFGSGTRLTVV.

CDR3 loop: CASSFRDRGGTEAFF. The CDR3 DNA is TGTGCCAGCTCATTCCGGGACAGGGGCGGGACTGAAGCTTTCTTT. This chain joins TRBV18 and TRBJ1-1; 10 bases fit TRBD1. Unmatched junction bases numbered 8, after V lost 5 bases and J lost 5 bases. Germline V CDR1 and CDR2: KGHSH, LQKENI. The CDR3 spans 15 residues.